This T cell receptor beta chain stems from a study of blood T cell repertoires in COVID-19. The overall study: In each case, the material was cDNA or gDNA derived from T cells, B-cell-depleted T cells, or PBMCs.

This table comes from immunoSEQ multiplex PCR, and its TCRdb copy is limited to in-frame clones, with some not included. The data show fewer than 500,000 clones, roughly 90% seen once. The trim removed 0 bases at V and 3 bases at J, leaving 1 base unmatched. From germline, CDR1 is SQVTM and CDR2 ANQGSEA. The length of the CDR3 is 14 residues. The chain has TRBV29-1 and TRBJ2-7; TRBD1 matches 11 bases. The receptor's source is a man between 18 and 35 years old with COVID-19, enrolled during active disease. The sequencing sample was made of peripheral blood. Here the CDR3 reads CSVEEGTGGYEQYF. For the CDR3, the DNA is TGCAGCGTTGAAGAGGGGACAGGGGGCTACGAGCAGTACTTC.